This T cell receptor (beta chain) is drawn from a study of tumor-infiltrating lymphocytes in primary liver carcinoma. The wider study: The study reported T1-T3 N0M0 tumors spanning 4.2 to 10 cm.

A constant-region primer primed TCR beta cDNA synthesis from 500 ng of total RNA. Three nested multiplex PCR rounds, a slightly modified ARM-PCR method, built the TCR beta libraries. Each of the first two PCR rounds ran nine to ten cycles with TRBV1-TRBV30 forward and C-beta reverse primers. Each CDR3 protein is one row after TCRdb ran MiXCR on the multiplex PCR reads. The sample lists almost 200,000 distinct CDR3 sequences, less than 65% occurring once. About this clonotype: What it binds is unknown. A junction boundary mismatches the germline segment, possibly from a read error.

Study results and limitations: Samples were bulk unsorted, so CD4+ and CD8+ repertoires were not compared. Tumor-adjacent and tumor-blood pairs displayed less overlap than did pairs of tumor regions. Against blood, tumors held a significantly higher top-250-clone fraction (p = 0.039).

Unsorted whole blood yielded the blood RNA, and germline DNA was also extracted. The CDR3 sequence is 17 residues long. Germline lookup yields CDR1 SGHAT and CDR2 FQDESV (reference sequence). The V gene is TRBV11-1, the J gene TRBJ2-1; D is possibly TRBD2 (6 bases). This receptor was taken from an older woman with primary liver carcinoma and hepatitis B virus infection. Material: peripheral blood. CDR3: CASSLGSRRGDYTEQFF. The CDR3 coding sequence is TGTGCCAGCAGCTTGGGCTCGAGGCGGGGAGACTACACTGAGCAGTTCTTC.